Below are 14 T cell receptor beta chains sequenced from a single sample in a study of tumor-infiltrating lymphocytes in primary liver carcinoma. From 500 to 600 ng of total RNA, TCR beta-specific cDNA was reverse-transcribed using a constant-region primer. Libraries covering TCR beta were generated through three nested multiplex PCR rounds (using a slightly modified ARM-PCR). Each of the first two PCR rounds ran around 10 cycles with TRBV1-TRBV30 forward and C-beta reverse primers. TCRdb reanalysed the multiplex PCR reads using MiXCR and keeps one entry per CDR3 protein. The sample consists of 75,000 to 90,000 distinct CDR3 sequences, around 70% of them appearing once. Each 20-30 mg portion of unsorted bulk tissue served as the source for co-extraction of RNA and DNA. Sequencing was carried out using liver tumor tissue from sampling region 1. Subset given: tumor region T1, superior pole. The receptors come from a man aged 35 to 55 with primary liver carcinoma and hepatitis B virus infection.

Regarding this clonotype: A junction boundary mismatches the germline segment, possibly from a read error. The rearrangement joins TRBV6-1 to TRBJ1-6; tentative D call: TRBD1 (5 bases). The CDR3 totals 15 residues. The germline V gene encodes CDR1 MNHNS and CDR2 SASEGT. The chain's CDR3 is CASSEDGGGNSSLHF. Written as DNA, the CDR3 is TGTGCCAGCAGTGAAGACGGGGGTGGTAATTCATCCCTCCACTTT.

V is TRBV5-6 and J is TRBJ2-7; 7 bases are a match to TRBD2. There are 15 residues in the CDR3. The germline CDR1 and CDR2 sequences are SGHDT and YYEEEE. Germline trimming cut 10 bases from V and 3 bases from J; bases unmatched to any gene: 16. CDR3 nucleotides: TGTGCCGGCACCCCTGGGGAGCGGGATTTCTACGAGCAGTACTTC. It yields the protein CAGTPGERDFYEQYF.

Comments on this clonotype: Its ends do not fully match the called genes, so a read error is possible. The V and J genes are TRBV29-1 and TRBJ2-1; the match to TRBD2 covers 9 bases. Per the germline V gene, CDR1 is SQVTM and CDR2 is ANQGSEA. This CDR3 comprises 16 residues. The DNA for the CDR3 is TGCAGCGTTGAACCCCTGACTAGCGGAACCTACAATAAGCAGTCCTTC. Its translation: CSVEPLTSGTYNKQSF.

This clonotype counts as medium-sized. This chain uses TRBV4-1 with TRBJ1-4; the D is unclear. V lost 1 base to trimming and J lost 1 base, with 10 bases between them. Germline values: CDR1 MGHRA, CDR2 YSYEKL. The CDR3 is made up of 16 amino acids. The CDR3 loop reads CASSQVPGETNEKLFF. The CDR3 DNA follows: TGCGCCAGCAGCCAAGTCCCCGGGGAAACTAATGAAAAACTGTTTTTT.

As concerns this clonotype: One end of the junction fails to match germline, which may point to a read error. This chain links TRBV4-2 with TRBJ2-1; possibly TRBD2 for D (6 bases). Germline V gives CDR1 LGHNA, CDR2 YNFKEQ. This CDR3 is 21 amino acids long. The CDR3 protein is CASSQGWISGQRDSTYYEQFF. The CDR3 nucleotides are TGTGCCAGCAGCCAAGGCTGGATTAGCGGACAACGTGACAGCACCTACTATGAGCAGTTCTTC.

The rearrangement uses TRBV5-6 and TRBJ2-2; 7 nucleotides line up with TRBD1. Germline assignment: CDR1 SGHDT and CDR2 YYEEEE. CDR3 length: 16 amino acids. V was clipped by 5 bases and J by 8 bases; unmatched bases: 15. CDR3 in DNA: TGTGCCAGCAGTGAGGGGGCGCGGAGTAAGGCTGGGGAGCTGTTTTTT. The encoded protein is CASSEGARSKAGELFF.

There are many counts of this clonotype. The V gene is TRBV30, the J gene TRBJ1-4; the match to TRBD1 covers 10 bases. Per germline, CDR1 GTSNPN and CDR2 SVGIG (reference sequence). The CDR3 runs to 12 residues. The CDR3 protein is CALTGGSEKLFF. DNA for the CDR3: TGTGCTCTGACAGGGGGCAGTGAAAAACTGTTTTTT.

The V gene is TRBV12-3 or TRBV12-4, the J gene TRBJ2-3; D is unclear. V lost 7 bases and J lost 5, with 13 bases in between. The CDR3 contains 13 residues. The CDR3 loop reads CASKPIRRDTQYF. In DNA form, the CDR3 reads TGTGCCAGCAAACCCATTCGGAGAGATACGCAGTATTTT.

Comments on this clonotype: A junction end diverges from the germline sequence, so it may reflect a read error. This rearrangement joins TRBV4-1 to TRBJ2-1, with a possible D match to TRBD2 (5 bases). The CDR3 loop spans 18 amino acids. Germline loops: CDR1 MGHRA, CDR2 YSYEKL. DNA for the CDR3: TGTGCCAGCAGCCAAGAAGCGGCTAGTGGGAGCCTCTGGAATGAGCAGTTCTTC. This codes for CASSQEAASGSLWNEQFF.

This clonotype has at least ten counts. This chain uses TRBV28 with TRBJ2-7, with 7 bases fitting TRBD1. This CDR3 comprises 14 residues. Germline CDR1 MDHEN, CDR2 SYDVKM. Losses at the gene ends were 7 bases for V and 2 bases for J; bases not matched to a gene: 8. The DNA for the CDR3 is TGTGCCAGCACCACGCAGGGGGAAGCCTACGAGCAGTACTTC. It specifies CASTTQGEAYEQYF.

The CDR3: CASSLEGYALETQYF. The CDR3 region has the DNA TGCGCCAGCAGCTTGGAAGGGTACGCTCTAGAGACCCAGTACTTC. The chain employs TRBV5-1 and TRBJ2-5; D is unclear. V dropped 0 bases and J dropped 4 bases, with 13 bases sitting between them. This CDR3 has 15 amino acids. The V gene's germline CDR1 is SGHRS and CDR2 YFSETQ.

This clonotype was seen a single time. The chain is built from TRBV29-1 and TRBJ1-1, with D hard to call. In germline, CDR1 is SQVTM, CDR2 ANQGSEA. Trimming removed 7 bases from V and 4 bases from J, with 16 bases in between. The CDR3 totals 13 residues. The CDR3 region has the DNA TGCAGCGCCGCCGGTGGAGGGCGCACTGAAGCTTTCTTT. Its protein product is CSAAGGGRTEAFF.

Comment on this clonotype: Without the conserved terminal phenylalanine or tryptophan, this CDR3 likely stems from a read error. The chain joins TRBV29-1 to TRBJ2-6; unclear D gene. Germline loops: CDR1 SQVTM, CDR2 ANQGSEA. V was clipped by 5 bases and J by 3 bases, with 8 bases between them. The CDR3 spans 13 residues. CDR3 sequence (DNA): TGCAGCGTTCTGGGGTTTGGGGCCAACGTCCTGACTCTC. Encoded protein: CSVLGFGANVLTL.

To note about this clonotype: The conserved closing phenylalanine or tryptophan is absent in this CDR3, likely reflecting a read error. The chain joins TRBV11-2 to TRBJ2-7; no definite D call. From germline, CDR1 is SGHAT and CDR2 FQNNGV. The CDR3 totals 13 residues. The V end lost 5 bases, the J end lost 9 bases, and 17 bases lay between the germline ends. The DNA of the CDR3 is TGTGCCAGCAGCCTAAGTGAGCTAGTGTCGCAGTACTAC. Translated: CASSLSELVSQYY.